The 26 T cell receptor beta chains below were found in one sample sequenced in a study of cytomegalovirus exposure and HLA in healthy donors. The PCR made use of 60 Vbeta and 13 Jbeta primers. Only in-frame clones appear in the TCRdb table, and some are missing; sequencing was by immunoSEQ multiplex PCR. The sample carries 75,000 to 95,000 clones, around 80% recorded once. The sample comprised PBMCs. These receptors originate from a male donor in good health and CMV-seropositive.

Concerning this clone: Germline is not matched at one junction end, which may reflect a read error. The chain recombines TRBV30 with TRBJ1-2, with D possibly being TRBD1 (6 bases). The germline V gene encodes CDR1 GTSNPN and CDR2 SVGIG (reference sequence). The CDR3 sequence is 12 residues long. The CDR3 is CAWSVRDTAGSF. The CDR3 DNA reads TGTGCCTGGAGTGTCCGGGACACGGCCGGCTCCTTC.

The chain has TRBV27 and TRBJ2-7, with D possibly matching TRBD2 (6 bases). This CDR3 region has 15 residues. The V and J ends lost 2 bases and 4 bases respectively, with 15 bases between them. Per germline, CDR1 MNHEY and CDR2 SMNVEV (reference sequence). CDR3 DNA sequence: TGTGCCAGCAGTTTAACGGGGGACCTTACGTACGAGCAGTACTTC. It encodes CASSLTGDLTYEQYF.

V gene TRBV5-1 combines with J gene TRBJ2-5; a possible D gene is TRBD2 (5 bases). The CDR3 totals 15 residues. V shed 1 base and J shed 5 bases, with 15 bases lying between them. Germline CDR1 is SGHRS and CDR2 is YFSETQ. CDR3 amino acids: CASSLISGSGETQYF. CDR3 bases: TGCGCCAGCAGCTTGATTTCGGGGAGTGGGGAGACCCAGTACTTC.

The chain joins TRBV7-9 to TRBJ1-1; D possibly corresponds to TRBD1 (6 bases). The CDR3 covers 12 residues. The V end lost 6 bases, the J end lost 4 bases, and 9 bases lay between the germline ends. CDR1 and CDR2 (germline): SEHNR, FQNEAQ (reference sequence). The CDR3 is CASRQGITEAFF. DNA of the CDR3: TGTGCCAGCAGGCAGGGGATCACTGAAGCTTTCTTT.

The chain links TRBV4-2 to TRBJ2-6; D is uncertain. Germline-derived CDR1 and CDR2 are LGHNA and YNFKEQ. The CDR3 is made up of 15 amino acids. V was pared by 0 bases and J by 0 bases, with 3 bases between. The CDR3 DNA sequence: TGTGCCAGCAGCCAAGACAGCTCTGGGGCCAACGTCCTGACTTTC. This gives the protein CASSQDSSGANVLTF.

The chain combines TRBV7-6 with TRBJ2-2, with 7 bases fitting TRBD1. The CDR3 length is 15 residues. Trimming removed 4 bases from V and 0 bases from J; junction bases left unmatched: 2. Germline loops: CDR1 SGHVS, CDR2 FNYEAQ. Written as DNA, the CDR3 is TGTGCCAGCAGCTGGGACAGTTCGAACACCGGGGAGCTGTTTTTT. Translated, it gives CASSWDSSNTGELFF.

The chain carries TRBV7-9 and TRBJ1-2; 11 nucleotides match TRBD1. The germline V gene has CDR1 SEHNR and CDR2 FQNEAQ (reference sequence). There are 15 residues in the CDR3. J was trimmed by 1 base and V by 10 bases; bases with no gene match: 8. CDR3 sequence (DNA): TGTGCCACCCAAGTCGGGACAGGGGGTAACTATGGCTACACCTTC. Amino acids: CATQVGTGGNYGYTF. The whole variable domain, remainder taken from reference TRBV7-9 and TRBJ1-2, is DTGVSQNPRHKITKRGQNVTFRCDPISEHNRLYWYRQTLGQGPEFLTYFQNEAQLEKSRLLSDRFSAERPKGSFSTLEIQRTEQGDSAMYLCATQVGTGGNYGYTFGSGTRLTVV.

As DNA, the CDR3 is TGTGCCAGTAGTTTTCTCCCAGGGTCAAACTCCTACGAGCAGTACTTC. Translated: CASSFLPGSNSYEQYF. The chain joins TRBV19 to TRBJ2-7; tentatively, D is TRBD1 (5 bases). There are 16 residues in the CDR3. Deletions cut 5 bases from V and 0 bases from J, with 17 bases between. The germline V gene has CDR1 LNHDA and CDR2 SQIVND (reference sequence).

V gene TRBV5-1 combines with J gene TRBJ2-2; the match to TRBD1 covers 10 bases. The length of the CDR3 is 13 residues. Germline V gene data show CDR1 as SGHRS and CDR2 as YFSETQ. V lost 6 bases and J lost 6; bases outside the gene matches: 2. The CDR3 DNA is TGCGCCAGCAACGGACAGGGGGCCGGGGAGCTGTTTTTT. It is translated as CASNGQGAGELFF.

CDR3 nucleotide sequence: TGTGCCAGTAGTACAACCGGGACACTGATCCTCCCCGATGGCTACACCTTC. Translated, it gives CASSTTGTLILPDGYTF. The chain has TRBV19 and TRBJ1-2; D perhaps matches TRBD1 (6 bases). Trimming took 4 bases from V and 6 from J, leaving 24 bases between them. The CDR3 is made up of 17 amino acids. Germline V lookup: CDR1 LNHDA, CDR2 SQIVND (reference sequence). Filled out from reference TRBV19 and TRBJ1-2, the complete variable domain reads DGGITQSPKYLFRKEGQNVTLSCEQNLNHDAMYWYRQDPGQGLRLIYYSQIVNDFQKGDIAEGYSVSREKKESFPLTVTSAQKNPTAFYLCASSTTGTLILPDGYTFGSGTRLTVV.

This sequence joins TRBV27 and TRBJ2-7; D ambiguous. This CDR3 comprises 12 residues. Germline V gene sequence: CDR1 MNHEY, CDR2 SMNVEV (reference sequence). V lost 3 bases to trimming and J lost 2 bases, with 5 bases between them. For the CDR3, the DNA is TGTGCCAGCAGTTTTGGGCCCTACGAGCAGTACTTC. Encoded protein: CASSFGPYEQYF.

The V call is TRBV6-6, the J call TRBJ1-1; the match to TRBD1 covers 7 bases. The CDR3 length is 13 residues. Per the germline V gene, CDR1 is MNHNY and CDR2 is SVGAGI (reference sequence). With 2 bases clipped from V and 8 bases from J, the junction kept 5 bases outside the gene matches. In nucleotides, the CDR3 is TGTGCCAGCAGTTACCCCGGACAGGACGAAGCTTTCTTT. It specifies CASSYPGQDEAFF.

The gene calls are TRBV7-9 and TRBJ1-4; 8 nucleotides line up with TRBD1. This CDR3 is 15 amino acids long. The V gene end was trimmed by 2 bases and the J gene end by 7 bases; junction bases not matched to a gene: 6. From germline, CDR1 is SEHNR and CDR2 FQNEAQ (reference sequence). The CDR3: CASSLFGTGGEKLFF. The CDR3 nucleotides are TGTGCCAGCAGCTTATTTGGGACAGGCGGTGAAAAACTGTTTTTT.

The CDR3 DNA sequence: TGTGCCAGCTCATTTATAAGGGAGCCTAAGCGGAACGAGCAGTACTTC. Translating gives CASSFIREPKRNEQYF. The rearrangement uses TRBV18 and TRBJ2-7; maybe TRBD2 (5 bases). The CDR3 consists of 16 residues. CDR1 and CDR2 (germline): KGHSH, LQKENI. The V gene lost 5 bases and the J gene lost 5 bases, with 22 bases spanning the gap.

This clone was detected once. The J gene is TRBJ1-4, the V gene TRBV28, with TRBD1 matching 11 bases. J was trimmed by 6 bases and V by 8 bases; bases with no gene match: 2. This CDR3 has 13 amino acids. CDR1 and CDR2 (germline): MDHEN, SYDVKM. The CDR3 spells CASRTGGHEKLFF. The CDR3 DNA follows: TGTGCCAGCCGGACAGGGGGCCATGAAAAACTGTTTTTT.

Details on this clone: At the DNA level, this CDR3 is encoded by other sequences in the same sample as well. This chain links TRBV7-9 with TRBJ2-3; TRBD1 matches 7 bases. The CDR3 is made up of 15 amino acids. In germline, CDR1 is SEHNR, CDR2 FQNEAQ (reference sequence). V dropped 1 base and J dropped 3; count of bases not matched to a gene: 4. In DNA, the CDR3 is TGTGCCAGCAGCTTAGGGCAGGGGGAAACAGATACGCAGTATTTT. As protein: CASSLGQGETDTQYF.

The chain has TRBV27 and TRBJ2-7; TRBD1 matches at 7 bases. The V segment lost 6 bases and the J segment 2 bases; nucleotides outside the gene matches: 4. The CDR3 covers 13 residues. Germline assignment: CDR1 MNHEY and CDR2 SMNVEV (reference sequence). The CDR3 DNA is TGTGCCAGCAGCCCCGGGACAGCCTACGAGCAGTACTTC. This translates into CASSPGTAYEQYF.

The V and J genes are TRBV18 and TRBJ1-2, with no clear D. The germline V gene encodes CDR1 KGHSH and CDR2 LQKENI. This CDR3 is 13 amino acids long. Between the trimmed V and J ends, which lost 6 bases and 8 bases, there was a span of 16 bases. CDR3: CASSEGLPQGYTF. The CDR3 DNA reads TGTGCCAGCTCTGAAGGACTTCCTCAGGGCTACACCTTC. The whole variable domain, remainder taken from reference TRBV18 and TRBJ1-2, is NAGVMQNPRHLVRRRGQEARLRCSPMKGHSHVYWYRQLPEEGLKFMVYLQKENIIDESGMPKERFSAEFPKEGPSILRIQQVVRGDSAAYFCASSEGLPQGYTFGSGTRLTVV.

CDR3 region: CASSLEGQGTTPATYLTYEQYF. CDR3 in DNA: TGCGCCAGCAGTCTCGAAGGACAGGGAACAACACCAGCAACATACTTAACCTACGAGCAGTACTTC. V gene TRBV23-1 combines with J gene TRBJ2-7, with 8 bases that match TRBD1. TRBV23-1 is recorded as an ORF, its role being uncertain. Unmatched junction bases numbered 28, after V lost 4 bases and J lost 2 bases. CDR3 length: 22 residues.

The chain links TRBV5-1 to TRBJ2-3, with D hard to call. Trimming took off 4 bases at V and 2 bases at J, with 5 bases between the two ends. The CDR3 has 12 amino acids. Germline V gene lookup returns CDR1 SGHRS and CDR2 YFSETQ. CDR3 DNA: TGCGCCAGCAGCACTTACACAGATACGCAGTATTTT. Protein product: CASSTYTDTQYF. The full variable domain, its missing parts supplied by reference TRBV5-1 and TRBJ2-3, is KAGVTQTPRYLIKTRGQQVTLSCSPISGHRSVSWYQQTPGQGLQFLFEYFSETQRNKGNFPGRFSGRQFSNSRSEMNVSTLELGDSALYLCASSTYTDTQYFGPGTRLTVL.

This chain connects TRBV29-1 to TRBJ2-3, with a possible D match to TRBD1 (6 bases). The CDR3 consists of 12 residues. Germline values: CDR1 SQVTM, CDR2 ANQGSEA. Trimming pared 6 bases from V and 0 bases from J, leaving 7 bases between. CDR3 DNA: TGCAGCGTCACAGGGAGCACAGATACGCAGTATTTT. This codes for CSVTGSTDTQYF.

The chain carries TRBV5-1 and TRBJ1-3; tentatively, D is TRBD1 (5 bases). The germline CDR1 and CDR2 sequences are SGHRS and YFSETQ. V lost 0 bases to trimming and J lost 5 bases, with 12 bases between them. This CDR3 spans 15 amino acids. The CDR3 protein is CASSLDTGGRNTIYF. The DNA of the CDR3 is TGCGCCAGCAGCTTGGATACGGGGGGACGAAACACCATATATTTT.

This clone was detected only a few times. The CDR3 reads CASSSTGTRTF. The CDR3 coding sequence is TGTGCCAGCAGTTCGACAGGGACCCGCACCTTC. V is TRBV28 and J is TRBJ1-2; TRBD1 matches at 7 bases. This CDR3 spans 11 amino acids. Germline loops: CDR1 MDHEN, CDR2 SYDVKM. After removal of 4 bases from V and 13 bases from J, the junction contained 6 bases not matched to a gene.

The gene calls are TRBV25-1 and TRBJ1-1; the match to TRBD1 covers 8 bases. V gave up 7 bases and J gave up 1 base; unmatched junction bases: 2. The CDR3 runs to 13 residues. From germline, CDR1 is MGHDK and CDR2 SYGVNS. In DNA form, the CDR3 reads TGTGCCAGCACGGGGACAGGGAACACTGAAGCTTTCTTT. This sequence encodes CASTGTGNTEAFF.

The chain joins TRBV30 to TRBJ1-4; possible D gene TRBD1, 6 bases. Trimming pared 3 bases from V and 4 bases from J, leaving 21 bases between. Per germline, CDR1 GTSNPN and CDR2 SVGIG (reference sequence). CDR3 length: 17 amino acids. CDR3: CAWSDTPRGFHNEKLFF. The CDR3, as DNA: TGTGCCTGGAGCGACACCCCCAGGGGTTTCCATAATGAAAAACTGTTTTTT.

V is TRBV9 and J is TRBJ1-2; 8 positions match TRBD1. The V gene end was trimmed by 4 bases and the J gene end by 4 bases; junction bases not matched to a gene: 6. This CDR3 is built from 14 residues. Germline V lookup: CDR1 SGDLS, CDR2 YYNGEE. The CDR3 nucleotides read TGTGCCAGCAGCAAAGGACAGGGACTCTATGGCTACACCTTC. Protein: CASSKGQGLYGYTF.